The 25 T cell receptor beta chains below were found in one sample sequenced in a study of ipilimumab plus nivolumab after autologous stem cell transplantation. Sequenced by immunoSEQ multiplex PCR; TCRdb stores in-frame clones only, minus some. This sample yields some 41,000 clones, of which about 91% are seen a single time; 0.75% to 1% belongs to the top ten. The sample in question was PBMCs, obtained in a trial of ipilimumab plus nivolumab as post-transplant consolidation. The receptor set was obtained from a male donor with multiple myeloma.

In nucleotides, the CDR3 is TGTGCCAGCAGAGCCCGTGGACAGCGTAATGAAAAACTGTTTTTT. Its translation is CASRARGQRNEKLFF. This chain joins TRBV5-6 and TRBJ1-4; TRBD1 is a possible D gene (6 bases). V was clipped by 5 bases and J by 4 bases, with 15 bases between them. CDR1 and CDR2 from the germline V gene are SGHDT and YYEEEE. There are 15 residues in the CDR3.

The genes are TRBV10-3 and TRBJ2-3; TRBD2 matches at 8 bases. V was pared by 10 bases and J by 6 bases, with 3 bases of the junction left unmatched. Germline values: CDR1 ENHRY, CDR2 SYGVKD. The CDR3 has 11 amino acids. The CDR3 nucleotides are TGTGCCACGGCTAGCGGGGATACGCAGTATTTT. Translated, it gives CATASGDTQYF.

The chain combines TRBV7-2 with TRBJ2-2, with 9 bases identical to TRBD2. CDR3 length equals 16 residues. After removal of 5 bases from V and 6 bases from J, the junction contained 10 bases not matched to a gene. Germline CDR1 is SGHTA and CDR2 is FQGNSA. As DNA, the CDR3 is TGTGCCAGCAGCGGCCCGGGACTAGCCGGAGCCGGGGAGCTGTTTTTT. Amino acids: CASSGPGLAGAGELFF.

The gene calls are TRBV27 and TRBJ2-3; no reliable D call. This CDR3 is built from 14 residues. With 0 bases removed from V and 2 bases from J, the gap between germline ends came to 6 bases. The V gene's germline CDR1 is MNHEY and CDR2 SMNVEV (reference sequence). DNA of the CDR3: TGTGCCAGCAGTTTATCTCGATCCACAGATACGCAGTATTTT. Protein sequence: CASSLSRSTDTQYF.

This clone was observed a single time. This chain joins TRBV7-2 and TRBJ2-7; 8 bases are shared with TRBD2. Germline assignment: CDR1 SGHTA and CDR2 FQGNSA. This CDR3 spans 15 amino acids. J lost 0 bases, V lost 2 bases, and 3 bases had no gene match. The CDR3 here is CASSLSLAGSYEQYF. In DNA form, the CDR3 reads TGTGCCAGCAGCTTAAGCCTAGCGGGCTCCTACGAGCAGTACTTC.

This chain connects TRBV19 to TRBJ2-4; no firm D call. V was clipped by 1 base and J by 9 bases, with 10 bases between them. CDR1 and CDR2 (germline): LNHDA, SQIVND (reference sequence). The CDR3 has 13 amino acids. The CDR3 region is CASSIGPEGIQYF. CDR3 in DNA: TGTGCCAGTAGTATAGGCCCAGAAGGCATTCAGTACTTC.

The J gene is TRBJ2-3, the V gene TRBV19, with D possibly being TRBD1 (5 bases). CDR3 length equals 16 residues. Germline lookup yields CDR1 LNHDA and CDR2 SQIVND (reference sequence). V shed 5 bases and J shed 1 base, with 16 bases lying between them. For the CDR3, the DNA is TGTGCCAGTAGTCTCTGGGGTCTAGGGGGCACAGATACGCAGTATTTT. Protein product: CASSLWGLGGTDTQYF.

The CDR3 DNA is TGTGCCAGCAATTACGGGACTAGCGCCGATACGCAGTATTTT. Protein product: CASNYGTSADTQYF. The rearrangement joins TRBV6-1 to TRBJ2-3; 10 nucleotides agree with TRBD2. V lost 7 bases, J lost 6 bases, and 7 bases stayed unmatched. The CDR3 totals 14 residues. The germline V gene encodes CDR1 MNHNS and CDR2 SASEGT.

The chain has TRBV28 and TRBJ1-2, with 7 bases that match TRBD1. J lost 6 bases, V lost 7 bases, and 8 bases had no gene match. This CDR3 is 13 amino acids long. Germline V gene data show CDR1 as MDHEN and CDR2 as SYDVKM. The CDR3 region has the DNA TGTGCCAGCACCCCCCCAGGGACAGATGGCTACACCTTC. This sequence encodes CASTPPGTDGYTF.

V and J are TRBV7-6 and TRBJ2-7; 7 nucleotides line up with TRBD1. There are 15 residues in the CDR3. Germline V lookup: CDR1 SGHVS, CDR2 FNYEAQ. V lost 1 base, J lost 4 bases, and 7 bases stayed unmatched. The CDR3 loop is CASSLVQGERYEQYF. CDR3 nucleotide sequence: TGTGCCAGCAGCTTAGTGCAGGGGGAAAGGTACGAGCAGTACTTC.

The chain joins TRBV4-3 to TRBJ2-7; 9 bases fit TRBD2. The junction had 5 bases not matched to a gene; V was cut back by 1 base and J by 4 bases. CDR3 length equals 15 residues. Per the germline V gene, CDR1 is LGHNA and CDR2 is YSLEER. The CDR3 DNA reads TGCGCCAGCAGCCAAGCGGTGACTAGCGGATACGAGCAGTACTTC. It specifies CASSQAVTSGYEQYF.

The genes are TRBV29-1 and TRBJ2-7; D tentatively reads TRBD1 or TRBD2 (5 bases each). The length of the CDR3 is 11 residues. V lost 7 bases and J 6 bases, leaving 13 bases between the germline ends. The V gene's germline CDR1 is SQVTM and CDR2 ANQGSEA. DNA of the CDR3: TGCAGCGCCCGGGACCCCCTCGAGCAGTACTTC. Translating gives CSARDPLEQYF.

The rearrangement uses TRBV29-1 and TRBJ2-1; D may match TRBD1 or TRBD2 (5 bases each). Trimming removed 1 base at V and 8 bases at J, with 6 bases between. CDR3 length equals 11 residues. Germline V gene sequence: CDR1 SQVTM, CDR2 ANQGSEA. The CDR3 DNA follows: TGCAGCGTTGAAGGGGGGTATGAGCAGTTCTTC. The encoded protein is CSVEGGYEQFF.

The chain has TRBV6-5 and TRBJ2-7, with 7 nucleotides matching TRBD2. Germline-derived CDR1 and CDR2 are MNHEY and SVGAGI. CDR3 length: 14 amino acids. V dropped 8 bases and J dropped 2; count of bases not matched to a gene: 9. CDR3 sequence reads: CASSEAGLTYEQYF. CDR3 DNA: TGTGCCAGCTCTGAAGCGGGGCTTACCTACGAGCAGTACTTC.

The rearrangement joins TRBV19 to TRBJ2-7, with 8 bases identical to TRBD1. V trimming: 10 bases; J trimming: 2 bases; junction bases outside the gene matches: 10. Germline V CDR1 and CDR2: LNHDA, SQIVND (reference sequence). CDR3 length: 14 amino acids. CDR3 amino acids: CATGTGHTTYEQYF. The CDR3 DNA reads TGTGCCACGGGGACAGGCCATACCACCTACGAGCAGTACTTC.

CDR3 nucleotide sequence: TGCAGCGCCGGCCGGACTAGCATGGACGAGCAGTACTTC. It translates to CSAGRTSMDEQYF. V gene TRBV29-1 combines with J gene TRBJ2-7; TRBD2 aligns across 8 bases. Per germline, CDR1 SQVTM and CDR2 ANQGSEA. V dropped 7 bases and J dropped 5; count of bases not matched to a gene: 10. This CDR3 is 13 amino acids long.

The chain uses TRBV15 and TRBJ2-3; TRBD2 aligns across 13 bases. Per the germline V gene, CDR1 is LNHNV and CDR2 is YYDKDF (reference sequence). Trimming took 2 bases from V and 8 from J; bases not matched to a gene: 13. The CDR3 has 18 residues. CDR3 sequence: CATSRPKTSGGVGGTQYF. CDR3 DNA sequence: TGTGCCACCAGCAGACCCAAAACTAGCGGGGGGGTTGGAGGTACGCAGTATTTT.

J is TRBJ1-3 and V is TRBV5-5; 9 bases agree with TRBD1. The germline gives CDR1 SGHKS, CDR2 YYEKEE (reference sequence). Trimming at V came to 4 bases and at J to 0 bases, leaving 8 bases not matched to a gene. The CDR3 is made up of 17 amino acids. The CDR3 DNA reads TGTGCCAGCAGCAGGGGACAGGGAGCTAACTCTGGAAACACCATATATTTT. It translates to CASSRGQGANSGNTIYF.

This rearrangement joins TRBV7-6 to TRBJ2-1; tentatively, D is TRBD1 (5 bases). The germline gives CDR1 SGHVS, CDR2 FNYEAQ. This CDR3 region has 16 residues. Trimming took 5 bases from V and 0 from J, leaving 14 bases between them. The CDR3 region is CASSPRGQSSYNEQFF. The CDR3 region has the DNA TGTGCCAGCAGCCCCCGAGGACAATCCTCCTACAATGAGCAGTTCTTC.

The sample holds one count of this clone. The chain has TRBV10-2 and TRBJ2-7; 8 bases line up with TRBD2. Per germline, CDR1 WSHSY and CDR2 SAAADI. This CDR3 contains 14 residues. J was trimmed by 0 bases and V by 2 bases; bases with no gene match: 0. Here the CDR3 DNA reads TGCGCCAGCAGTGAGACTAGCGGCTCCTACGAGCAGTACTTC. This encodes CASSETSGSYEQYF.

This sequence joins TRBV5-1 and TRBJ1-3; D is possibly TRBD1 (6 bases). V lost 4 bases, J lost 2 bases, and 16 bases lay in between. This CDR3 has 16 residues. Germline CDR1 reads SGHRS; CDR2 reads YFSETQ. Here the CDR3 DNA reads TGCGCCAGCAGCCCTGGGGGGGGGCCCCCTGGAAACACCATATATTTT. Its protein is CASSPGGGPPGNTIYF.

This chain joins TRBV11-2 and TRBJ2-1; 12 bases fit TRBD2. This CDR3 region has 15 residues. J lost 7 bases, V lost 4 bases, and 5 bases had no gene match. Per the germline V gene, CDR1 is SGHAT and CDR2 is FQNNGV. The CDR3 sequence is CASSSTSGRANEQFF. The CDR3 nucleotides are TGTGCCAGCAGCTCGACTAGCGGGAGAGCGAATGAGCAGTTCTTC.

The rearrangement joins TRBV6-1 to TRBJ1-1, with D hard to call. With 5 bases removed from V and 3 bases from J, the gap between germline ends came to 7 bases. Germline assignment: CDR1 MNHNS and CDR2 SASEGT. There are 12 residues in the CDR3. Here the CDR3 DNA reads TGTGCCAGCAGTTTCGAATACACTGAAGCTTTCTTT. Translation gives CASSFEYTEAFF.

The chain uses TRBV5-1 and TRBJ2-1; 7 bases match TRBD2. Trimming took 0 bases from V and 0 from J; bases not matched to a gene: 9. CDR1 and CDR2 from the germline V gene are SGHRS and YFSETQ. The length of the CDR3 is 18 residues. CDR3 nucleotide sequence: TGCGCCAGCAGCTTGGCCGTCAGCGGGGTGACCTCCTACAATGAGCAGTTCTTC. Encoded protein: CASSLAVSGVTSYNEQFF.

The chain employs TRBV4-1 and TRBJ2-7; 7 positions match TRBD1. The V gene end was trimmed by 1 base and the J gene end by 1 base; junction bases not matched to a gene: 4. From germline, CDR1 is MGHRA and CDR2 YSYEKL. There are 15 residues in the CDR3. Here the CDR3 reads CASSQVSGQSYEQYF. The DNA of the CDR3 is TGCGCCAGCAGCCAAGTATCGGGACAGTCCTACGAGCAGTACTTC.